This paragraph reports one T cell receptor beta chain. Trimming pared 6 bases from V and 2 bases from J, leaving 14 bases between. The germline V gene encodes CDR1 SGHAT and CDR2 FQDESV (reference sequence). The CDR3 runs 16 residues. Seattle participants joined during active infection and were tracked over time. The data stem from a study of blood T cell repertoires in COVID-19. Study-wide background: From the United States, Italy and Spain came samples of acute and convalescent COVID-19. Nucleic acid was either cDNA or gDNA, and it came from T cells, B-cell-depleted T cells, or PBMCs.

Original processing notes: Reference gene primers were amplified, and this amplification served to estimate nucleated cell counts. Only in-frame clones appear in the TCRdb table, and some are missing; sequencing was by immunoSEQ multiplex PCR. The DNA was the basis for D and trimming; V, J and clone size are from that table. The sample yields some 390,000 clones, more than 75% seen once. The clonotype originates from a woman aged 60-75 years with COVID-19, enrolled during active disease. The chain combines TRBV11-1 with TRBJ2-6; maybe TRBD1 (5 bases). The material sequenced was peripheral blood. The CDR3 DNA reads TGTGCCAGCAGTTATACAGGTTTCACTGGGGCCAACGTCCTGACTTTC. Amino acids: CASSYTGFTGANVLTF.